This T cell receptor beta chain was sequenced during a study of cytotoxic CD8 clonotypes in ibrutinib-treated CLL. Germline V CDR1 and CDR2: MNHNY, SVGAGI (reference sequence). J was trimmed by 0 bases and V by 10 bases; bases with no gene match: 8. The CDR3 contains 15 residues. General study findings and limits: Baseline levels were approached again at progression, after clonality had risen at ibrutinib response.

On this clone: What it binds is not known.

Investigators sought sequencing depths of between 1 in 200,000 and 1 in 1 million T cells. The protocol was immunoSEQ multiplex PCR, while the TCRdb copy is restricted to in-frame clones and leaves out a portion. The sample has roughly 60,000 clones, less than 75% seen once. The source of this sequence is a human donor with chronic lymphocytic leukemia. The chain is built from TRBV6-6 and TRBJ1-1, with 10 bases fitting TRBD1. This specimen was PBMCs, taken after 12 months of ibrutinib treatment. The chain's CDR3 is CAIAGTGALNTEAFF. The CDR3 coding sequence is TGTGCCATCGCCGGGACAGGGGCCCTGAACACTGAAGCTTTCTTT.